The clone carrying this T cell receptor (beta chain) was seen a handful of times. This sample is drawn from a study of identical twins. Trimming removed 1 base from V and 4 bases from J, with 8 bases in between. CDR3 size: 14 residues. Germline CDR1 and CDR2: SNHLY and FYNNEI. TCRdb redid the calling of the 5' RACE reads with MiXCR, one entry per CDR3 protein. Of about 530,000 distinct CDR3 sequences detected, about a fifth appear once; the ten largest clones hold roughly 0.5%. These sequences were also reported in another study, on yellow fever vaccine responses in identical twins.

The sequence came from a woman aged 18-29 years in good health. The specimen sequenced was CD4+ T cells sorted from blood. The rearrangement links TRBV2 to TRBJ2-1; D is perhaps TRBD2 (6 bases). The CDR3 region has the DNA TGTGCCAGCAGTGAAGGACTAGGATACAATGAGCAGTTCTTC. This translates into CASSEGLGYNEQFF.